This T cell receptor beta chain was sequenced in a study of CD8 T cells in ankylosing spondylitis. Regarding the study as a whole: Prior literature has documented some motif variants in synovial fluid and blood from reactive arthritis. Matched synovial fluid from ankylosing spondylitis patients was reported to be enriched for disease-linked clones. In ankylosing spondylitis blood, a motif of several highly homologous TCR beta variants appeared characteristic.

The CDR3 length is 20 residues. V lost 4 bases, J lost 0 bases, and 25 bases lay in between. Germline V lookup: CDR1 SGHAT, CDR2 FQNNGV. In its sample, this clonotype was seen a few times. Its antigen is not identified. TCR beta libraries were made by quantitative 5'-RACE with molecular barcodes. TCRdb recomputed calls from the 5' RACE reads with MiXCR, one row per CDR3 protein. The table includes fewer than 250,000 distinct CDR3 sequences, around 32% detected once. The chain employs TRBV11-2 and TRBJ1-3; maybe TRBD1 (5 bases). This sequence was found in a male donor with ankylosing spondylitis or in good health (not recorded which). The sequenced sample was blood, either unsorted or a sorted T cell fraction (not recorded which). The CDR3 DNA reads as TGTGCCAGCAGCTCGATCCGGAATACTCCAAAGACAGACTCTGGAAACACCATATATTTT. Translation gives CASSSIRNTPKTDSGNTIYF.